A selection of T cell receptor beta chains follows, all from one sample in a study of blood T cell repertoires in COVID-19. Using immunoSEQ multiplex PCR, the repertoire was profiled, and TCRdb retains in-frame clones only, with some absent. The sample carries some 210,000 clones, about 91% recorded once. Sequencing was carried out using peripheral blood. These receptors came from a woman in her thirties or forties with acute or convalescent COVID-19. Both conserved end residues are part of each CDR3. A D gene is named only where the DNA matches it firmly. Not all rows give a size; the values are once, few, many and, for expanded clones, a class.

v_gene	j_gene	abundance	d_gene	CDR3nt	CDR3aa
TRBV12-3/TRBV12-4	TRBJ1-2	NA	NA	TGTGCCAGCAGTTCGAGGACTACCTATGGCTACACCTTC	CASSSRTTYGYTF
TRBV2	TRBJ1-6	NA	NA	TGTGCCAGCAGTAACGCGGGGCGGGTTCTGATCCACTTT	CASSNAGRVLIHF
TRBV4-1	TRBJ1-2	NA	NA	TGCGCCAGCAGCCCACGGACAGTCGCCCTCGGTAGATATGGCTACACCTTC	CASSPRTVALGRYGYTF
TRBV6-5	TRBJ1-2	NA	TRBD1	TGTGCCAGCAGTCCACAGGCGGGACAGGGTTATGGCTACACCTTC	CASSPQAGQGYGYTF
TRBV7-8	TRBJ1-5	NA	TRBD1	TGTGCCAGCAGCTTAGTTTGGACAGGTGATTTGGGGCCCCAGCATTTT	CASSLVWTGDLGPQHF
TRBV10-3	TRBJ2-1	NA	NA	TGTGCCATCAGTGAGTCGAAGTCGGCAGGCTCCTACAATGAGCAGTTCTTC	CAISESKSAGSYNEQFF
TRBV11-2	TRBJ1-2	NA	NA	TGTGCCAGCAGCTTACCCAGCACCCAGGGGCGGACTAACTATGGCTACACCTTC	CASSLPSTQGRTNYGYTF
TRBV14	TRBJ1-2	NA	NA	TGTGCCAGCAGCGCTGACAGAAGCTATGGCTACACCTTC	CASSADRSYGYTF
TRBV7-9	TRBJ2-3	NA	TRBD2	TGTGCCAGCAGCCCACCAGGCATTAGCGGGGGAATGACAGATACGCAGTATTTT	CASSPPGISGGMTDTQYF
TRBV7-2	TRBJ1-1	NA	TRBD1	TGTGCCAGCAGCCGTAAAACAGGGGGCGGGACTGAAGCTTTCTTT	CASSRKTGGGTEAFF
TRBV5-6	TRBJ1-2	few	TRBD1	TGTGCCAGCAGCTTGGGTGACAGGGCCTATGGCTACACCTTC	CASSLGDRAYGYTF
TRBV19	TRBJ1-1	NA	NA	TGTGCCAGTAGTACTCCTTCGACGGGTTACACTGAAGCTTTCTTT	CASSTPSTGYTEAFF
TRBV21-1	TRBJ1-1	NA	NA	TGTGCCAGCAACCGAGGCACCGGCGGGGAAGATAAAAGGGACACTGAAGCTTTCTTT	CASNRGTGGEDKRDTEAFF
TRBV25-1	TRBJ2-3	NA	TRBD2	TGTGCCAGTAGACGCGGGGGGGCCGGAGCAGATACGCAGTATTTT	CASRRGGAGADTQYF
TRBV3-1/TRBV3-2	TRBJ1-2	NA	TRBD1	TGTGCCAGCAGCCTCCACAAAGGGACAGGGGGCTGGGGCTACACCTTC	CASSLHKGTGGWGYTF
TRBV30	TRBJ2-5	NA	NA	TGTGCCTGGAGTGAGGCTAGTTATCAAGAGACCCAGTACTTC	CAWSEASYQETQYF
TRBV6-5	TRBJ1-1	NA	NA	TGTGCCACTCACAGGGCCGAGAACACTGAAGCTTTCTTT	CATHRAENTEAFF
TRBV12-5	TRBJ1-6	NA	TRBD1	TGTGCTAGTGGTAACCATGGGGGACAGGGGAATAATTCACCCCTCCACTTT	CASGNHGGQGNNSPLHF
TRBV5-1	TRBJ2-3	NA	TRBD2	TGCGCCAGCAGCTTGGACCCTAGCGGGGGGGGAGATACGCAGTATTTT	CASSLDPSGGGDTQYF
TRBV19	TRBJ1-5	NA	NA	TGTGCCAGTAGTACCACAGGGTCCCTGGGCAATCAGCCCCAGCATTTT	CASSTTGSLGNQPQHF
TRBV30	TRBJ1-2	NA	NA	TGTGCCTGGAGTGTAAGGAGGGAGCTCAGTGGCTACACCTTC	CAWSVRRELSGYTF
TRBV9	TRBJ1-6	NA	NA	TGTGCCAGCAGCGTCGGTGATCATCCCGCCTATTCACCCCTCCACTTT	CASSVGDHPAYSPLHF
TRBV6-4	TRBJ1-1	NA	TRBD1	TGTGCCAGCAGTGATGGACAGGTGAACACTGAAGCTTTCTTT	CASSDGQVNTEAFF
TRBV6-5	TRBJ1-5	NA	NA	TGTGCCAGATTTCGACAGCCTTATAGCAATCAGCCCCAGCATTTT	CARFRQPYSNQPQHF
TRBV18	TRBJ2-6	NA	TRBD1	TGTGCCAGCTCTGGGGCCAGGGGGTCTGGGGCCAACGTCCTGACTTTC	CASSGARGSGANVLTF
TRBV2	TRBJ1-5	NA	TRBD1	TGTGCCAGCAGAACCCCAGGGGGCGGGAATCAGCCCCAGCATTTT	CASRTPGGGNQPQHF
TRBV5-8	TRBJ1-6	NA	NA	TGTGCCAGCAGCTTACCGACCCGCTCCCATAGACTCCTCCACTTT	CASSLPTRSHRLLHF
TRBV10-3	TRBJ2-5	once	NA	TGTGCCTCACGGGAGGGGAAGGGGGCCTCGTACCAAGAGACCCAGTACTTC	CASREGKGASYQETQYF
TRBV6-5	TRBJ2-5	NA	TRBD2	TGTGCCAGCAGTTACGCGGCGGGGGGCGCAGAGACCCAGTACTTC	CASSYAAGGAETQYF
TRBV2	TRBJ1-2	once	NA	TGTGCCAGCAGTTCACAGGGTGACTATGGCTACACCTTC	CASSSQGDYGYTF